The clone carrying this T cell receptor beta chain was detected only a few times. One entry per CDR3 protein results from TCRdb running MiXCR on the 5' RACE reads. The sample includes about 460,000 distinct CDR3 sequences, approximately 15% seen only once; the top ten take 0.52%. The data derive from a study of identical twins. The CDR3 loop spans 15 amino acids. Looked up from germline, CDR1 is SGHNT and CDR2 is YENEEA. With 8 bases clipped from V and 6 bases from J, the junction kept 10 bases outside the gene matches. The data also belong to a second study, concerning yellow fever vaccine responses in identical twins.

This chain uses TRBV11-3 with TRBJ2-1; 10 bases match TRBD1. This TCR was recovered from a woman younger than 30 in good health. The sequencing input was CD4+ T cells sorted from blood. DNA for the CDR3: TGTGCCAGCTCTATACCGGGACAGGGGTTCAATGAGCAGTTCTTC. Its protein is CASSIPGQGFNEQFF.